A single sample is the source of the 21 T cell receptor beta chains below, sequenced in a study of T cell changes during pregnancy in multiple sclerosis. Clones were sequenced by immunoSEQ multiplex PCR, and TCRdb holds only the in-frame ones, with some missing. Seen here are 85,000 to 130,000 clones, approximately 92% observed once, and the top ten hold around 1.2%. The sample in question was peripheral blood, obtained in the second trimester of pregnancy. All receptors derive from a female donor with multiple sclerosis, enrolled in a pregnancy study.

The V and J genes are TRBV28 and TRBJ2-1; 15 nucleotides line up with TRBD2. Trimming at V came to 3 bases and at J to 6 bases, leaving 6 bases not matched to a gene. The CDR3 length is 17 residues. Germline V CDR1 and CDR2: MDHEN, SYDVKM. DNA of the CDR3: TGTGCCAGCAGTTTGCTTCAGGGACTAGCGGGAGGCAATGAGCAGTTCTTC. It specifies CASSLLQGLAGGNEQFF.

V is TRBV10-3 and J is TRBJ2-7; a weak D match, TRBD2 (6 bases). Trimming pared 6 bases from V and 1 base from J, leaving 7 bases between. Germline-derived CDR1 and CDR2 are ENHRY and SYGVKD. The CDR3 loop spans 12 amino acids. CDR3: CAIRGGSYEQYF. The CDR3 DNA sequence: TGTGCCATCAGGGGGGGTTCCTACGAGCAGTACTTC.

This clone was detected only once. Here the CDR3 reads CATSRVKGAGQPQHF. The CDR3, as DNA: TGTGCCACCAGCAGAGTAAAGGGGGCAGGCCAGCCCCAGCATTTT. The chain uses TRBV15 and TRBJ1-5; 7 bases agree with TRBD1. This CDR3 is built from 15 residues. The V gene end was trimmed by 1 base and the J gene end by 7 bases; junction bases not matched to a gene: 7. Germline values: CDR1 LNHNV, CDR2 YYDKDF (reference sequence).

The rearrangement links TRBV7-3 to TRBJ2-3; 8 bases are a match to TRBD2. Germline lookup yields CDR1 SGHTA and CDR2 FQGTGA. The V segment lost 5 bases and the J segment 3 bases; nucleotides outside the gene matches: 7. The CDR3 contains 15 residues. CDR3 DNA sequence: TGTGCCAGCAGCCACGGGTTAGCGGGAACAGATACGCAGTATTTT. It specifies CASSHGLAGTDTQYF.

The gene calls are TRBV5-4 and TRBJ1-2, with 8 bases matching TRBD1. Germline V gene lookup returns CDR1 SGHNT and CDR2 YYREEE (reference sequence). CDR3 size: 18 residues. V lost 4 bases to trimming and J lost 1 base; unmatched junction nucleotides: 15. The CDR3 DNA follows: TGTGCCAGCAGCCCCTATCCTCTGGACAGGGAGGTTAACTATGGCTACACCTTC. It codes for CASSPYPLDREVNYGYTF. Using reference TRBV5-4 and TRBJ1-2 for the parts outside the CDR3, the full variable domain is ETGVTQSPTHLIKTRGQQVTLRCSSQSGHNTVSWYQQALGQGPQFIFQYYREEENGRGNFPPRFSGLQFPNYSSELNVNALELDDSALYLCASSPYPLDREVNYGYTFGSGTRLTVV.

V and J are TRBV7-9 and TRBJ1-1; 8 bases are a match to TRBD1. From germline, CDR1 is SEHNR and CDR2 FQNEAQ (reference sequence). The CDR3 is 15 amino acids. V shed 0 bases, J shed 5 bases, and the junction held 5 bases outside the gene matches. The CDR3 is CASSLAGTGGTEAFF. As DNA, the CDR3 is TGTGCCAGCAGCTTAGCGGGGACAGGTGGGACTGAAGCTTTCTTT. Combining the CDR3 with reference TRBV7-9 and TRBJ1-1 gives the whole variable domain DTGVSQNPRHKITKRGQNVTFRCDPISEHNRLYWYRQTLGQGPEFLTYFQNEAQLEKSRLLSDRFSAERPKGSFSTLEIQRTEQGDSAMYLCASSLAGTGGTEAFFGQGTRLTVV.

This clone was picked up one time. The rearrangement uses TRBV4-1 and TRBJ2-5, with 8 bases matching TRBD1. Germline trimming cut 2 bases from V and 5 bases from J; bases unmatched to any gene: 7. The CDR3 consists of 15 residues. The V gene's germline CDR1 is MGHRA and CDR2 YSYEKL. This chain's CDR3 is CASSQWQGATETQYF. The CDR3 nucleotides are TGCGCCAGCAGCCAATGGCAGGGGGCGACGGAGACCCAGTACTTC.

V and J are TRBV9 and TRBJ2-3, with 8 bases matching TRBD2. This CDR3 has 15 amino acids. CDR1 and CDR2 from the germline V gene are SGDLS and YYNGEE. The V segment lost 0 bases and the J segment 2 bases; nucleotides outside the gene matches: 2. CDR3 in DNA: TGTGCCAGCAGCGTAGCGGGGGGGAACACAGATACGCAGTATTTT. Residues: CASSVAGGNTDTQYF.

This sequence joins TRBV5-8 and TRBJ1-2; TRBD1 agrees at 7 bases. CDR3 size: 14 residues. Germline V gives CDR1 SGHTS, CDR2 YDEGEE. J was trimmed by 0 bases and V by 4 bases; bases with no gene match: 3. The CDR3: CASSQGTANYGYTF. CDR3 in DNA: TGTGCCAGCAGCCAAGGGACAGCTAACTATGGCTACACCTTC.

The chain uses TRBV7-3 and TRBJ2-2; 8 bases are shared with TRBD2. There are 15 residues in the CDR3. The J segment lost 6 bases and the V segment lost 5 bases, leaving 8 bases of the junction unmatched. The germline V gene has CDR1 SGHTA and CDR2 FQGTGA. CDR3 protein: CASSAREGRAGELFF. The CDR3 region has the DNA TGTGCCAGCAGCGCCCGGGAGGGAAGGGCCGGGGAGCTGTTTTTT.

The rearrangement joins TRBV2 to TRBJ2-1, with D unclear. Germline CDR1 is SNHLY and CDR2 is FYNNEI. V was clipped by 4 bases and J by 8 bases, with 12 bases between them. CDR3 length: 13 residues. The CDR3: CASSGFPVYEQFF. Written as DNA, the CDR3 is TGTGCCAGCAGTGGCTTTCCGGTCTATGAGCAGTTCTTC.

This chain connects TRBV27 to TRBJ2-7; 7 bases line up with TRBD1. Germline-derived CDR1 and CDR2 are MNHEY and SMNVEV (reference sequence). V lost 1 base, J lost 3 bases, and 12 bases stayed unmatched. The CDR3 sequence is 17 residues long. The CDR3, as DNA: TGTGCCAGCAGTTTATTTATCCACCGGGACAGCCACTACGAGCAGTACTTC. Protein: CASSLFIHRDSHYEQYF.

The chain carries TRBV9 and TRBJ1-1; D is uncertain. The CDR3 totals 13 residues. CDR1 is SGDLS and CDR2 is YYNGEE in the germline V gene. V was cut by 1 base and J by 2 bases, with 6 bases left in between. The CDR3 is CASSVKTNTEAFF. The CDR3 bases are TGTGCCAGCAGCGTAAAAACAAACACTGAAGCTTTCTTT.

The chain has TRBV7-3 and TRBJ1-2; D is possibly TRBD1 (5 bases). Germline CDR1 SGHTA, CDR2 FQGTGA. CDR3 length equals 14 residues. Trimming shortened V by 5 bases and J by 4 bases, and 14 bases separated the two germline ends. The CDR3 sequence: CASSPGPGGYGYTF. The DNA for the CDR3 is TGTGCCAGCAGCCCTGGACCCGGGGGCTATGGCTACACCTTC.

The J gene is TRBJ2-1, the V gene TRBV5-1; D is possibly TRBD2 (6 bases). This CDR3 is 17 amino acids long. The germline V gene encodes CDR1 SGHRS and CDR2 YFSETQ. Trimming pared 2 bases from V and 0 bases from J, leaving 15 bases between. The CDR3 is CASSLGSGAASYNEQFF. The DNA for the CDR3 is TGCGCCAGCAGCTTAGGGTCGGGAGCGGCCTCCTACAATGAGCAGTTCTTC.

The V gene is TRBV28, the J gene TRBJ1-2, with D unclear. Germline V gives CDR1 MDHEN, CDR2 SYDVKM. The V and J ends lost 6 bases and 8 bases respectively, with 22 bases between them. This CDR3 is 15 amino acids long. Written as DNA, the CDR3 is TGTGCCAGCAGCAGCAGACCGGGTCCCTTTTCCGGCTACACCTTC. It encodes CASSSRPGPFSGYTF.

This chain uses TRBV5-4 with TRBJ1-2, with D possibly being TRBD1 (5 bases). Germline values: CDR1 SGHNT, CDR2 YYREEE (reference sequence). The CDR3 length is 15 residues. Trimming left V 2 bases short and J 8 bases short, with 19 bases between. CDR3 protein: CASSLPGSALFGYTF. CDR3 bases: TGTGCCAGCAGCTTACCAGGGTCGGCCCTCTTCGGCTACACCTTC.

This chain uses TRBV19 with TRBJ2-1; possibly TRBD1 for D (6 bases). Germline V CDR1 and CDR2: LNHDA, SQIVND (reference sequence). Deletions cut 0 bases from V and 5 bases from J, with 14 bases between. The CDR3 has 16 amino acids. The CDR3 loop is CASSIERQGTHNEQFF. CDR3 bases: TGTGCCAGTAGTATAGAAAGGCAGGGGACACACAATGAGCAGTTCTTC.

The CDR3 loop is CASSIGLAGTGELFF. The CDR3 coding sequence is TGTGCCAGTAGTATAGGACTAGCGGGCACCGGGGAGCTGTTTTTT. V is TRBV19 and J is TRBJ2-2; 10 bases agree with TRBD2. V was clipped by 1 base and J by 4 bases; unmatched bases: 0. From germline, CDR1 is LNHDA and CDR2 SQIVND (reference sequence). This CDR3 is 15 amino acids long.

The chain joins TRBV29-1 to TRBJ1-2; D is possibly TRBD1 (5 bases). Germline values: CDR1 SQVTM, CDR2 ANQGSEA. V dropped 7 bases and J dropped 8 bases, with 17 bases sitting between them. The CDR3 is made up of 12 amino acids. CDR3 DNA: TGCAGCGCTAACCTGGGGGGGAACGGCTACACCTTC. Protein: CSANLGGNGYTF.

The chain employs TRBV6-1 and TRBJ2-2; possibly TRBD2 for D (5 bases). The V end lost 4 bases, the J end lost 8 bases, and 14 bases lay between the germline ends. CDR3 length: 14 residues. CDR1 and CDR2 (germline): MNHNS, SASEGT. The CDR3 bases are TGTGCCAGCAGTGGGACGGACTGGAGGGGGGAGCTGTTTTTT. It specifies CASSGTDWRGELFF.